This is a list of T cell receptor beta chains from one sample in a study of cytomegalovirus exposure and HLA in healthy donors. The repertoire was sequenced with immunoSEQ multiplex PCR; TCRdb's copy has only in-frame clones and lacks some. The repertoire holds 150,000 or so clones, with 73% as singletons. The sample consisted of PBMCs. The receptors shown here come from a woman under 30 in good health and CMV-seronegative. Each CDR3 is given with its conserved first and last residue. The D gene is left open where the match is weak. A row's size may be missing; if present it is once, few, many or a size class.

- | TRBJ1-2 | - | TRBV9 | TGTGCCAGCGGCGAAAGATCTAACCATGGCTACACCTTC | CASGERSNHGYTF
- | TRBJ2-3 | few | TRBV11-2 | TGTGCCAGCAGCTTTCTACGGGATACGCAGTATTTT | CASSFLRDTQYF
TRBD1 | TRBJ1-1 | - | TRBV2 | TGTGCCAGCAGTTCCGAAACAGGGGACACTGAAGCTTTCTTT | CASSSETGDTEAFF
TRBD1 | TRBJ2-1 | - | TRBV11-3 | TGTGCCAGCAGCTTACGAGGACAGGGGTCCTACAATGAGCAGTTCTTC | CASSLRGQGSYNEQFF
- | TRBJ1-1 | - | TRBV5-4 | TGTGCCAGCAGCCCTCCTCCGGGGGGTGACACTGAAGCTTTCTTT | CASSPPPGGDTEAFF
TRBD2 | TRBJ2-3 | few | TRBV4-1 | TGCGCCAGCAGCCAAGATAGCGGGGGGTCCTACACAGATACGCAGTATTTT | CASSQDSGGSYTDTQYF
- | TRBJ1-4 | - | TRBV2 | TGTGCCAGCAGTAATACAGGGTTGCGTGAAAAACTGTTTTTT | CASSNTGLREKLFF
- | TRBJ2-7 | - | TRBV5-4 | TGTGCCGTCGAACAGTTAAACTCCTACGAGCAGTACTTC | CAVEQLNSYEQYF
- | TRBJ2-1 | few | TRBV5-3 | TGTGCCAGAAGCTGCCAAACCCGACTATTCCTCAACAATGAGCAGTTCTTC | CARSCQTRLFLNNEQFF
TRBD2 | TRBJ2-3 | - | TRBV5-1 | TGCGCCAGCAGCTTGGTGAGCGGGAGGGTGAGTTATCGTACGCAGTATTTT | CASSLVSGRVSYRTQYF
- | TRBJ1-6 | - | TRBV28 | TGTGCCAGCAGGGTCGGGGAGAGTAATTCACCCCTCCACTTT | CASRVGESNSPLHF
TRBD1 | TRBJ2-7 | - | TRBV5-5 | TGTGCCAGCAGCTGGGACAGGGGTATAAACGAGCAGTACTTC | CASSWDRGINEQYF
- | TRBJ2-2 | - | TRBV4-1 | TGCGCCAGCAGCCAAGGCTCCCGGGGGGCGGCGAACACCGGGGAGCTGTTTTTT | CASSQGSRGAANTGELFF
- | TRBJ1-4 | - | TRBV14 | TGTGCCAGCAGTCAGGGTCGGGAAAAACTGTTTTTT | CASSQGREKLFF
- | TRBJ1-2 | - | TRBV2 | TGTGCCAGCAGTGCTAGGCTGGCTAACTATGGCTACACCTTC | CASSARLANYGYTF
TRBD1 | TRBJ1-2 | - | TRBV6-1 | TGTGCCAGCAGTGAAGCCATTCAGTCTCACGGGACAGGGGGCTGGAGCTACACCTTC | CASSEAIQSHGTGGWSYTF
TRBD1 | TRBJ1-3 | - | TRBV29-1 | TGCAGCGCCGGCAGGGGGCTAGGAAACACCATATATTTT | CSAGRGLGNTIYF
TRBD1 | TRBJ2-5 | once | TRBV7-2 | TGTGCCAGCAGCCCCAGGACAGGGAGGGAGACCCAGTACTTC | CASSPRTGRETQYF
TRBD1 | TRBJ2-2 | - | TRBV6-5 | TGTGCCAGCAGAGGGACAGGGAACACCGGGGAGCTGTTTTTT | CASRGTGNTGELFF
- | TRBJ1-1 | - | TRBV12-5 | TGTGCTAGTGGTTTGGAAGGGGGAACTGAAGCTTTCTTT | CASGLEGGTEAFF
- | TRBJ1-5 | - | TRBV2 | TGTGCCAGCAGTGAAGCAACAGGGAGTCAGCCCCAGCATTTT | CASSEATGSQPQHF
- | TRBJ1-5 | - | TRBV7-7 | TGTGCCAGCAGCCTGCGGGGCCCCAGGAGCAATCAGCCCCAGCATTTT | CASSLRGPRSNQPQHF
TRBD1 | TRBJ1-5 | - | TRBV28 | TGTGCCAGCAGTACCGACAGGGGACTTTACAGTCAGCCCCAGCATTTT | CASSTDRGLYSQPQHF
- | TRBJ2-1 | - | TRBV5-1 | TGCGCCAGCAGCTTAATGGTTTCTACCCCCGAGGGTGAGCAGTTCTTC | CASSLMVSTPEGEQFF
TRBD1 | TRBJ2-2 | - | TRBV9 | TGTGCCAGCAACCCCTCCGGGACAGGGTTTGGGACCGGGGAGCTGTTTTTT | CASNPSGTGFGTGELFF
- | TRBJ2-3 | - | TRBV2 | TGTGCCAGCGCCATAGGGGGGGGTAAGACAGATACGCAGTATTTT | CASAIGGGKTDTQYF
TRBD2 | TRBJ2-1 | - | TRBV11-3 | TGTGCCAGCACCGAGCCGGGACTAGCTTATGAGCAGTTCTTC | CASTEPGLAYEQFF
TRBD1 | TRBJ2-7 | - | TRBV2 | TGTGCCAGCAGCCAGAAAAAGGACAGGTATACCGAGCAGTACTTC | CASSQKKDRYTEQYF
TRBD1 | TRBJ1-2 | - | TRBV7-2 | TGTGCCAGCAGCTCGACGGACAGGTACTATGGCTACACCTTC | CASSSTDRYYGYTF
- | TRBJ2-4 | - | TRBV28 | TGTGCCAGCAGTTCCCACAGCCTAGCCAAAAACAGTCAGTACTTC | CASSSHSLAKNSQYF